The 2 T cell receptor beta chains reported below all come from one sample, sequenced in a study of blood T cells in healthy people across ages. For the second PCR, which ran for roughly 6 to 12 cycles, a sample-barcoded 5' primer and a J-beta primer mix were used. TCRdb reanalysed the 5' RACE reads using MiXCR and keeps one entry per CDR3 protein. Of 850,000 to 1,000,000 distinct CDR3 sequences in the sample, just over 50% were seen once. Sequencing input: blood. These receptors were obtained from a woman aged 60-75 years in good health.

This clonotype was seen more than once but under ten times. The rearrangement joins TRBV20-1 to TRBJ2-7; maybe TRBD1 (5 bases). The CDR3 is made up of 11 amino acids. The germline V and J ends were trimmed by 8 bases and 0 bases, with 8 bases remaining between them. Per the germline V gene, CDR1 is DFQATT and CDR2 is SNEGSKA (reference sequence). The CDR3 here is CSTGISYEQYF. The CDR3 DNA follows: TGCAGTACAGGAATCTCCTACGAGCAGTACTTC.

The CDR3, as DNA: TGTGCCAGCAGCCAGCGACCAGAAGAGACCCAGTACTTC. As protein: CASSQRPEETQYF. The chain recombines TRBV7-2 with TRBJ2-7; no firm D call. Gene TRBJ2-5 matches the end of the DNA better, so the J call may be wrong. The CDR3 is made up of 13 amino acids. Germline CDR1 reads SGHTA; CDR2 reads FQGNSA.